The TCR beta chain described here comes from a study of blood T cell repertoires in COVID-19. Study details: Sites across the United States, Italy and Spain contributed samples from acute and convalescent COVID-19. PBMCs, B-cell-depleted T cells, or T cells provided the cDNA or gDNA that made up the material.

V lost 7 bases and J 2 bases, leaving 14 bases between the germline ends. This CDR3 is 14 amino acids long. Germline lookup yields CDR1 MNHEY and CDR2 SVGAGI. Generated by immunoSEQ multiplex PCR, the TCRdb table keeps only in-frame clones and is missing some. The table records around 120,000 clones, approximately 82% of them present only once. This chain connects TRBV6-5 to TRBJ1-2, with a tentative D call TRBD1 (6 bases). This TCR came from a man aged 80 or over with active or convalescent COVID-19. Material for sequencing was peripheral blood. The CDR3 DNA follows: TGTGCCAGCAAAGAGCCGGGACACAACTATGGCTACACCTTC. Protein product: CASKEPGHNYGYTF.